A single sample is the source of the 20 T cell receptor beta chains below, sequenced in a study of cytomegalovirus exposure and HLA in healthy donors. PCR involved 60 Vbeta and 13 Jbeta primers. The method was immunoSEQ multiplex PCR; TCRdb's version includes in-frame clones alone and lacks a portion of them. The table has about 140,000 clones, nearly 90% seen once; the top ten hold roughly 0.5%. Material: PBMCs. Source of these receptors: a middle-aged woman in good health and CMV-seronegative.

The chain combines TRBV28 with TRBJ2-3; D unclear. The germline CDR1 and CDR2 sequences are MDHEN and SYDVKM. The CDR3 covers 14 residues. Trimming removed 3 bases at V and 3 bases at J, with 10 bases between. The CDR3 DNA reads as TGTGCCAGCAGTTTCCCCGGCAGGACAGATACGCAGTATTTT. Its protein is CASSFPGRTDTQYF. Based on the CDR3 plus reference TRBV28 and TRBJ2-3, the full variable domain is DVKVTQSSRYLVKRTGEKVFLECVQDMDHENMFWYRQDPGLGLRLIYFSYDVKMKEKGDIPEGYSVSREKKERFSLILESASTNQTSMYLCASSFPGRTDTQYFGPGTRLTVL.

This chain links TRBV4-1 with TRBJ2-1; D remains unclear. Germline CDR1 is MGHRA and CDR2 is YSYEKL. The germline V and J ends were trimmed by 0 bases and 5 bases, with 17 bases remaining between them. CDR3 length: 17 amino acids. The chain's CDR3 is CASSQDDRSDFHNEQFF. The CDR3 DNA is TGCGCCAGCAGCCAAGACGACCGCAGCGACTTCCACAATGAGCAGTTCTTC.

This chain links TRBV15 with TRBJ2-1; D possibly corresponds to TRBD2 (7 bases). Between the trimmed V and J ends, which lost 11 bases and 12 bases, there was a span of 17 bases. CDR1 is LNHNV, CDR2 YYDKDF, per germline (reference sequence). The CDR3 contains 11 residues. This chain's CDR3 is CAARTGRGQFF. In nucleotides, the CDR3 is TGTGCCGCCCGAACAGGGAGGGGGCAGTTCTTC. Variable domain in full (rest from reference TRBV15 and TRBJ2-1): DAMVIQNPRYQVTQFGKPVTLSCSQTLNHNVMYWYQQKSSQAPKLLFHYYDKDFNNEADTPDNFQSRRPNTSFCFLDIRSPGLGDTAMYLCAARTGRGQFFGPGTRLTVL.

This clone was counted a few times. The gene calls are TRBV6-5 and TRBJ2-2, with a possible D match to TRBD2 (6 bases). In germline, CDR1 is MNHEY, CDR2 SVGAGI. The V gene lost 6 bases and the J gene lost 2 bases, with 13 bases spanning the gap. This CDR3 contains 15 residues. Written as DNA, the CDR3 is TGTGCCAGCAGAGCTACCGGGGGAAACACCGGGGAGCTGTTTTTT. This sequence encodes CASRATGGNTGELFF.

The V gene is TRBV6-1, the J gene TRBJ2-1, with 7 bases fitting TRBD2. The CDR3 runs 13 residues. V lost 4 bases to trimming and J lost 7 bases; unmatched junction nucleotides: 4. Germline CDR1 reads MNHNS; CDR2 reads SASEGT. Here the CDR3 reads CASSGERGNEQFF. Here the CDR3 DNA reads TGTGCCAGCAGTGGGGAGCGGGGTAATGAGCAGTTCTTC.

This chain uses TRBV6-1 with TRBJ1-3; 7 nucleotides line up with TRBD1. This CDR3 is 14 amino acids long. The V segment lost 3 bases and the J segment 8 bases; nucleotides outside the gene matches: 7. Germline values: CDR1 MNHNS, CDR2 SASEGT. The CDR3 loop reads CASSESAGGYTIYF. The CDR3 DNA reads TGTGCCAGCAGTGAGTCAGCAGGGGGATACACCATATATTTT.

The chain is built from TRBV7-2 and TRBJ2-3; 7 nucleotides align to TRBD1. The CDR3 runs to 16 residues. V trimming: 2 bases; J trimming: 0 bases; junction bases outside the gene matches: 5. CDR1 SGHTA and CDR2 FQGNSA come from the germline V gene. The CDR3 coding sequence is TGTGCCAGCAGCTTATTTGGGACAGTGAGCACAGATACGCAGTATTTT. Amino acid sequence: CASSLFGTVSTDTQYF.

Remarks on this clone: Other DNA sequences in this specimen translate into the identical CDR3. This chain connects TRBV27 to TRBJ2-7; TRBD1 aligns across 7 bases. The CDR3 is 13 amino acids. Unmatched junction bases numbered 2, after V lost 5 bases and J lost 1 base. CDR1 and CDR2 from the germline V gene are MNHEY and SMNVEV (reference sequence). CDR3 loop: CASSLGQSYEQYF. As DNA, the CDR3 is TGTGCCAGCAGTCTGGGACAGTCCTACGAGCAGTACTTC.

CDR3 in amino acids: CATSRGRGVSYEQYF. CDR3 nucleotide sequence: TGTGCCACCAGCAGGGGGAGGGGGGTCTCCTACGAGCAGTACTTC. The chain links TRBV15 to TRBJ2-7; weak D call: TRBD2 (7 bases). The CDR3 is 15 amino acids. Germline V gene data show CDR1 as LNHNV and CDR2 as YYDKDF (reference sequence). With 3 bases removed from V and 0 bases from J, the gap between germline ends came to 12 bases.

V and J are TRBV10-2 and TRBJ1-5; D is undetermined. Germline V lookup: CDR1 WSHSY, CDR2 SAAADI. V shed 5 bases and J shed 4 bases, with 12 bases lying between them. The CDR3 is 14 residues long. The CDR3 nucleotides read TGCGCCAGCAGTCCCACTACGGGTAATCAGCCCCAGCATTTT. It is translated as CASSPTTGNQPQHF.

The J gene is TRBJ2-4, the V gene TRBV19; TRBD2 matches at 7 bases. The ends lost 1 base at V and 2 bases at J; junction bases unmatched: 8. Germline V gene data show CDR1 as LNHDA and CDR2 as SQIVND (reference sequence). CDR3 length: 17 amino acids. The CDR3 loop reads CASSIVRGSVSKNIQYF. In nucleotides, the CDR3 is TGTGCCAGTAGTATAGTTCGCGGGAGCGTTTCCAAAAACATTCAGTACTTC.

The CDR3 reads CASSFRQGKETQYF. CDR3 DNA sequence: TGTGCCAGCAGTTTCCGACAGGGGAAAGAGACCCAGTACTTC. The gene calls are TRBV27 and TRBJ2-5; 8 bases fit TRBD1. Germline CDR1 MNHEY, CDR2 SMNVEV (reference sequence). The CDR3 totals 14 residues. After removal of 3 bases from V and 3 bases from J, the junction contained 3 bases not matched to a gene.

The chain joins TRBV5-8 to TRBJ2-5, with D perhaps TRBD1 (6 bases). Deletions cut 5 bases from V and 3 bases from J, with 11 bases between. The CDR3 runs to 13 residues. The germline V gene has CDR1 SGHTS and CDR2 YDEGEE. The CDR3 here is CASSSRDKETQYF. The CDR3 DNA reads TGTGCCAGCAGTTCCCGGGACAAAGAGACCCAGTACTTC.

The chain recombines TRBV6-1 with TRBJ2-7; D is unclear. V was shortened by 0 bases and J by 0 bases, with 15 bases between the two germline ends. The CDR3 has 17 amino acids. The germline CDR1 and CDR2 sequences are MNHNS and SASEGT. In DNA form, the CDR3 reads TGTGCCAGCAGTGAAGCAGTGTCTGCCTACTACTCCTACGAGCAGTACTTC. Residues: CASSEAVSAYYSYEQYF.

For the CDR3, the DNA is TGTGCCAGCAGCTTAGAGGCAGGGGTGAACACTGAAGCTTTCTTT. It encodes CASSLEAGVNTEAFF. This chain links TRBV7-2 with TRBJ1-1; D is perhaps TRBD1 (6 bases). CDR1 is SGHTA, CDR2 FQGNSA, per germline. V gave up 1 base and J gave up 0 bases, with 9 bases separating them. The CDR3 covers 15 residues.

As DNA, the CDR3 is TGCGCCAGCAGTGAACGGGGGGATACGCAGTATTTT. Translating gives CASSERGDTQYF. This chain connects TRBV10-1 to TRBJ2-3, with a tentative D call TRBD2 (6 bases). This CDR3 contains 12 residues. CDR1 and CDR2 (germline): WNHNN, SYGVQD (reference sequence). V lost 3 bases, J lost 6 bases, and 7 bases lay in between.

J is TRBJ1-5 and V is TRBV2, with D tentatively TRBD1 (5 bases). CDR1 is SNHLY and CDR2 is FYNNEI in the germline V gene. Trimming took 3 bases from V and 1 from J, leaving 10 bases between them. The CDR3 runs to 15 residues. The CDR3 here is CASSDQGNSNQPQHF. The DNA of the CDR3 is TGTGCCAGCAGTGACCAGGGCAACAGCAATCAGCCCCAGCATTTT.

CDR3 in DNA: TGTGCCAGCCCCCAGACCGGGGGGACTAATTCACCCCTCCACTTT. It translates to CASPQTGGTNSPLHF. The chain combines TRBV6-8 with TRBJ1-6; tentative D call: TRBD1 (5 bases). V lost 8 bases and J 6 bases, leaving 17 bases between the germline ends. Germline values: CDR1 MNHGY, CDR2 SAAAGT. The CDR3 covers 15 residues.

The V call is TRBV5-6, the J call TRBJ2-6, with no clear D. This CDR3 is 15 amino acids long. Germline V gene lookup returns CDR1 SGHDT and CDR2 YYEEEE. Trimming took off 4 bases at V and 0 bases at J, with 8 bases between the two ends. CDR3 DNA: TGTGCCAGCAGCACCAGGCGCTCTGGGGCCAACGTCCTGACTTTC. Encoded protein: CASSTRRSGANVLTF.

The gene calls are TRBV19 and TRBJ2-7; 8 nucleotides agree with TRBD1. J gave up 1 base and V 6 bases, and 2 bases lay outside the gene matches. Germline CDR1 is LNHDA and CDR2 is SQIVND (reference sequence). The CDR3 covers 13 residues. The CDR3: CASRGTGSYEQYF. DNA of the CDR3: TGTGCCAGTAGAGGGACAGGATCCTACGAGCAGTACTTC.